This passage covers 16 T cell receptor beta chains from one sample sequenced in a study of T-cell memory formation after mild COVID-19 (dated by TCRdb to the early 2020s). Library method: 5' RACE. The run used an Illumina NovaSeq 6000. The public sequencing data were trimmed at Q25 with fastp and processed into clonotypes with MiXCR by TCRdb, which kept only in-frame beta chains. Rows with a matching CDR3 protein are joined into one entry that keeps the most common DNA and genes. The sample records about 90,000 distinct CDR3 sequences, about an eighth of which are singletons. The top ten clones comprise around a quarter of the sample. The sequenced sample was PBMCs or a T cell subset sorted from them (not recorded which). Receptor source: an adult woman who had mild COVID-19 (a few samples of this study predate the infection). The sample titles of this study are shuffled in the database, so cell type and time point are left out; the donor was told from shared clones.

This clonotype occurred a few times. The chain recombines TRBV4-2 with TRBJ2-2, with D maybe TRBD1 (6 bases). CDR1 LGHNA and CDR2 YNFKEQ come from the germline V gene. The CDR3 totals 17 residues. The V and J ends lost 0 bases and 4 bases respectively, with 15 bases between them. In nucleotides, the CDR3 is TGTGCCAGCAGCCAAGAGGGGGTTACAGGGCCCACCGGGGAGCTGTTTTTT. Residues: CASSQEGVTGPTGELFF.

This clonotype was seen a few times. The CDR3 DNA follows: TGTGCCAGCAGCTCCAGCGGGAGGGCCGGAGATACGCAGTATTTT. It encodes CASSSSGRAGDTQYF. The J gene is TRBJ2-3, the V gene TRBV9; 10 nucleotides match TRBD2. This CDR3 spans 15 amino acids. J was trimmed by 5 bases and V by 4 bases; bases with no gene match: 7. Germline V CDR1 and CDR2: SGDLS, YYNGEE.

V is TRBV7-9 and J is TRBJ1-6; D call uncertain. Between the trimmed V and J ends, which lost 4 bases and 4 bases, there was a span of 14 bases. CDR1 is SEHNR and CDR2 is FQNEAQ in the germline V gene (reference sequence). The CDR3 has 16 residues. The CDR3 loop is CASSSNGRGYNSPLHF. The CDR3 DNA reads as TGTGCCAGCAGCTCCAATGGACGAGGTTATAATTCACCCCTCCACTTT.

This clonotype was detected a few times. This chain uses TRBV11-2 with TRBJ2-3; 9 nucleotides match TRBD2. The V segment lost 2 bases and the J segment 6 bases; nucleotides outside the gene matches: 6. Germline V gives CDR1 SGHAT, CDR2 FQNNGV. The CDR3 has 15 residues. The CDR3: CASSLWGLAMDTQYF. The CDR3 DNA reads TGTGCCAGCAGCTTATGGGGACTAGCAATGGATACGCAGTATTTT. Using reference TRBV11-2 and TRBJ2-3 for the parts outside the CDR3, the full variable domain is EAGVAQSPRYKIIEKRQSVAFWCNPISGHATLYWYQQILGQGPKLLIQFQNNGVVDDSQLPKDRFSAERLKGVDSTLKIQPAKLEDSAVYLCASSLWGLAMDTQYFGPGTRLTVL.

This clonotype was recorded a few times. V usage is TRBV4-2 and J usage is TRBJ2-7; 11 nucleotides match TRBD2. V trimming: 4 bases; J trimming: 3 bases; junction bases outside the gene matches: 2. This CDR3 is built from 14 residues. CDR1 is LGHNA, CDR2 YNFKEQ, per germline. CDR3 coding DNA: TGTGCCAGCAGCCCGACTAGCGGGAACTACGAGCAGTACTTC. Its protein product is CASSPTSGNYEQYF.

The gene calls are TRBV9 and TRBJ2-3, with TRBD1 identical over 10 bases. Germline V CDR1 and CDR2: SGDLS, YYNGEE. The J segment lost 3 bases and the V segment lost 4 bases, leaving 20 bases of the junction unmatched. This CDR3 is built from 20 residues. CDR3 DNA: TGTGCCAGCAGCCCCGGAGGAGTCGGCGGGCGGACAGGGGGTACAGATACGCAGTATTTT. It translates to CASSPGGVGGRTGGTDTQYF.

V is TRBV12-3 or TRBV12-4 and J is TRBJ1-2; D uncertain. The CDR3 contains 13 residues. The V gene lost 4 bases and the J gene lost 4 bases, with 10 bases spanning the gap. CDR3 residues: CASSSYTGYGYTF. The CDR3 nucleotides are TGTGCCAGCAGTTCTTACACTGGCTATGGCTACACCTTC.

This clonotype was seen repeatedly, ten times or more. This sequence joins TRBV12-3 or TRBV12-4 and TRBJ2-5; no clear D. The CDR3 has 14 amino acids. The V end lost 6 bases, the J end lost 0 bases, and 11 bases lay between the germline ends. The CDR3 spells CASSRRLYQETQYF. For the CDR3, the DNA is TGTGCCAGCAGCCGCCGACTCTACCAAGAGACCCAGTACTTC.

The chain uses TRBV6-1 and TRBJ2-7; possibly TRBD1 for D (5 bases). The V gene's germline CDR1 is MNHNS and CDR2 SASEGT. This CDR3 comprises 13 residues. V lost 3 bases to trimming and J lost 3 bases, with 9 bases between them. The CDR3 nucleotides read TGTGCCAGCAGTGAGGGGCTACTCTACGAGCAGTACTTC. Translating it yields CASSEGLLYEQYF.

This clonotype was counted between two and nine times. This rearrangement joins TRBV6-6 to TRBJ2-7; 9 positions match TRBD1. Germline CDR1 reads MNHNY; CDR2 reads SVGAGI (reference sequence). Unmatched junction bases numbered 7, after V lost 8 bases and J lost 11 bases. The CDR3 is made up of 11 amino acids. DNA of the CDR3: TGTGCCAGCTGGGGACAGGGATTCGAGTACTTC. Its translation: CASWGQGFEYF.

This sequence joins TRBV7-2 and TRBJ2-7; TRBD2 might be the D (6 bases). V lost 3 bases and J lost 4, with 13 bases in between. The CDR3 length is 14 residues. The germline CDR1 and CDR2 sequences are SGHTA and FQGNSA. CDR3 residues: CASSFLGEAYEQYF. The CDR3 DNA reads as TGTGCCAGCAGCTTTTTAGGGGAGGCATACGAGCAGTACTTC.

This chain uses TRBV4-3 with TRBJ2-3, with a weak D call TRBD1 (5 bases). The CDR3 has 15 amino acids. Trimming took off 0 bases at V and 4 bases at J, with 11 bases between the two ends. Germline CDR1 reads LGHNA; CDR2 reads YSLEER. The CDR3 is CASSQDWKGADTQYF. In DNA form, the CDR3 reads TGCGCCAGCAGCCAAGATTGGAAAGGGGCAGATACGCAGTATTTT.

In its sample, this clonotype was seen a few times. This chain uses TRBV7-8 with TRBJ2-1; the match to TRBD2 covers 15 bases. The junction had 4 bases not matched to a gene; V was cut back by 1 base and J by 6 bases. Per germline, CDR1 SGHVS and CDR2 FQNEAQ. CDR3 size: 17 residues. CDR3 amino acids: CASSLEGLAGGRNEQFF. CDR3 coding DNA: TGTGCCAGCAGCTTAGAGGGACTAGCGGGGGGTCGCAATGAGCAGTTCTTC.

This clonotype appeared a few times. The chain employs TRBV6-5 and TRBJ1-4; a weak D match, TRBD1 (6 bases). Germline V lookup: CDR1 MNHEY, CDR2 SVGAGI. This CDR3 is built from 15 residues. V was cut by 6 bases and J by 0 bases, with 11 bases left in between. CDR3 in DNA: TGTGCCAGCAGGCAACAGGGTTCAACTAATGAAAAACTGTTTTTT. Translation: CASRQQGSTNEKLFF.

This chain connects TRBV4-1 to TRBJ1-3, with TRBD1 matching 8 bases. V was pared by 0 bases and J by 4 bases, with 11 bases of the junction left unmatched. CDR1 and CDR2 (germline): MGHRA, YSYEKL. This CDR3 region has 18 residues. CDR3 loop: CASSQEVPQGAAGNTIYF. The CDR3 DNA follows: TGCGCCAGCAGCCAAGAAGTCCCTCAGGGGGCGGCAGGAAACACCATATATTTT.

V is TRBV4-1 and J is TRBJ2-1, with D perhaps given as TRBD1 or TRBD2 (5 bases each). Trimming removed 0 bases from V and 3 bases from J, with 18 bases in between. The CDR3 length is 18 residues. The germline V gene encodes CDR1 MGHRA and CDR2 YSYEKL. CDR3 sequence: CASSQDIVGDPSYNEQFF. CDR3 nucleotides: TGCGCCAGCAGCCAAGATATAGTCGGGGACCCAAGCTACAATGAGCAGTTCTTC.